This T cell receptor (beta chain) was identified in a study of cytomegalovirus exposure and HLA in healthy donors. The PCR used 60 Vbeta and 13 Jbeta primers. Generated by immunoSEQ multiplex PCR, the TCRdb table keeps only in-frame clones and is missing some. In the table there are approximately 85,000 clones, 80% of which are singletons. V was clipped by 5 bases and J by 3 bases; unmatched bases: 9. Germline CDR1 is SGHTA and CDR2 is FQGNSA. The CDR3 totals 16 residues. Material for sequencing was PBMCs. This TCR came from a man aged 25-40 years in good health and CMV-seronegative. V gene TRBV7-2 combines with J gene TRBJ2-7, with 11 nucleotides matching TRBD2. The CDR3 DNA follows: TGTGCCAGCAGCCCAAAGGGACTAGCGGCAAACTACGAGCAGTACTTC. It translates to CASSPKGLAANYEQYF.